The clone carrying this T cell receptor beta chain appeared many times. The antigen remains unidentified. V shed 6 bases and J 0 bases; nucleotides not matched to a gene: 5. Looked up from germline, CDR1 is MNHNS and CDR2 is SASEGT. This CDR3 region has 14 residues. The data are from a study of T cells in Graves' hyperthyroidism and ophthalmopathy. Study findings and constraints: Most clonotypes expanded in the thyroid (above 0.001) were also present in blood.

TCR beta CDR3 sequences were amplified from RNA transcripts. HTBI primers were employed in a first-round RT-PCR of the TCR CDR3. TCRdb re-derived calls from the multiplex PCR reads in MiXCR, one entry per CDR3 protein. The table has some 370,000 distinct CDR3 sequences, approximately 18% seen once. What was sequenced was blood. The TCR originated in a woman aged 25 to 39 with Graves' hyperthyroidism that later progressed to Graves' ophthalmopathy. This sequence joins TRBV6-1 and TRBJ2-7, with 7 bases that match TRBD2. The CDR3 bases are TGTGCCAGCAGACGGGAGGCCCTCTCCTACGAGCAGTACTTC. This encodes CASRREALSYEQYF.